A single sample gave rise to the 10 T cell receptor beta chains below, sequenced in a study of spatial heterogeneity in lung cancer. Time point specified: sample taken at primary tumor resection. TCRdb passed the 5' RACE reads through MiXCR, listing each CDR3 protein once. The profile shows tens of thousands of distinct CDR3 sequences, roughly 7.2% of them singletons. Here the sequenced sample was PBMCs, taken at surgery. These receptors were taken from a female donor with early-stage non-small cell lung cancer.

This clonotype is deemed medium-sized. The gene calls are TRBV29-1 and TRBJ2-5, with D unclear. The V end lost 6 bases, the J end lost 2 bases, and 7 bases lay between the germline ends. The CDR3 extends over 11 amino acids. The V gene's germline CDR1 is SQVTM and CDR2 ANQGSEA. CDR3 amino acids: CSVEKQETQYF. CDR3 DNA: TGCAGCGTGGAGAAGCAAGAGACCCAGTACTTC. Using reference TRBV29-1 and TRBJ2-5 for the parts outside the CDR3, the full variable domain is SAVISQKPSRDICQRGTSLTIQCQVDSQVTMMFWYRQQPGQSLTLIATANQGSEATYESGFVIDKFPISRPNLTFSTLTVSNMSPEDSSIYLCSVEKQETQYFGPGTRLLVL.

This clonotype was seen a few times. The chain couples TRBV19 to TRBJ1-2, with D unresolved. There are 15 residues in the CDR3. Trimming removed 3 bases from V and 3 bases from J, with 14 bases in between. Germline values: CDR1 LNHDA, CDR2 SQIVND (reference sequence). In DNA, the CDR3 is TGTGCCAGTAGTATGTCTGGAACAAGGCACTATGGCTACACCTTC. This translates into CASSMSGTRHYGYTF.

This clonotype was observed a handful of times. The CDR3 is CASSSQSGGYNEQFF. The DNA of the CDR3 is TGTGCCAGCAGCTCCCAATCGGGAGGGTACAATGAGCAGTTCTTC. This rearrangement joins TRBV7-8 to TRBJ2-1, with 8 bases matching TRBD2. The CDR3 is 15 amino acids. The V segment lost 4 bases and the J segment 4 bases; nucleotides outside the gene matches: 6. The germline V gene encodes CDR1 SGHVS and CDR2 FQNEAQ.

This clonotype was recorded at least ten times. The chain links TRBV6-1 to TRBJ2-5, with D perhaps assigned TRBD1 or TRBD2 (5 bases each). Trimming left V 7 bases short and J 5 bases short, with 14 bases between. Per germline, CDR1 MNHNS and CDR2 SASEGT. The CDR3 runs 13 residues. CDR3 nucleotides: TGTGCCAGCATCGTGAGGGGTGGGGAGACCCAGTACTTC. It is translated as CASIVRGGETQYF.

This clonotype showed up many times. The rearrangement uses TRBV21-1 and TRBJ2-1; the D call of TRBD1 is as the table states it, not checked on the DNA. TRBV21-1 constitutes a pseudogene. The CDR3 length is 17 residues. CDR3 coding DNA: TGTGCCAGCAGCCATTCGCCTGGCGCGAGTATTCCCAATGAGCAGTTCTTC. It specifies CASSHSPGASIPNEQFF.

This clonotype was seen many times. The chain is built from TRBV10-3 and TRBJ2-1; 10 bases map to TRBD2. This CDR3 comprises 17 residues. Germline CDR1 is ENHRY and CDR2 is SYGVKD. The trim removed 2 bases at V and 8 bases at J, leaving 12 bases unmatched. In nucleotides, the CDR3 is TGTGCCATCAGTGAGAGGGATGCGACTAGCGGGTTGGATGAGCAGTTCTTC. It specifies CAISERDATSGLDEQFF.

At least ten counts were recorded for this clonotype. The V call is TRBV28, the J call TRBJ1-2; weak D call: TRBD1 (6 bases). Per the germline V gene, CDR1 is MDHEN and CDR2 is SYDVKM. The CDR3 consists of 15 residues. Trimming removed 5 bases at V and 3 bases at J, with 16 bases between. CDR3 DNA: TGTGCCAGCAGTCCGGACAGCCGTTCCCACTATGGCTACACCTTC. This encodes CASSPDSRSHYGYTF.

The chain uses TRBV20-1 and TRBJ2-5; a possible D gene is TRBD2 (5 bases). Germline loops: CDR1 DFQATT, CDR2 SNEGSKA (reference sequence). The ends were cut back, 1 base at V and 1 base at J, with 13 bases in the middle. The CDR3 has 15 amino acids. CDR3 loop: CSARVRTGGQETQYF. The CDR3 DNA follows: TGCAGTGCTAGAGTCAGGACTGGAGGCCAAGAGACCCAGTACTTC.

The table lists this clonotype with a few counts. The chain couples TRBV12-3 or TRBV12-4 to TRBJ2-1; 7 positions match TRBD1. The CDR3 is 16 amino acids. Trimming took 3 bases from V and 2 from J; bases not matched to a gene: 7. CDR3 sequence: CASSLQGQEAYNEQFF. The CDR3, as DNA: TGTGCCAGCAGTTTGCAAGGACAGGAAGCCTACAATGAGCAGTTCTTC.

The table lists this clonotype with many counts. The rearrangement joins TRBV28 to TRBJ2-7; D may be TRBD2 (5 bases). Germline V lookup: CDR1 MDHEN, CDR2 SYDVKM. The CDR3 covers 13 residues. V shed 5 bases and J shed 2 bases, with 10 bases lying between them. CDR3 region: CASSGGAPYEQYF. In DNA form, the CDR3 reads TGTGCCAGCAGTGGAGGTGCCCCCTACGAGCAGTACTTC. The whole variable domain, remainder taken from reference TRBV28 and TRBJ2-7, is DVKVTQSSRYLVKRTGEKVFLECVQDMDHENMFWYRQDPGLGLRLIYFSYDVKMKEKGDIPEGYSVSREKKERFSLILESASTNQTSMYLCASSGGAPYEQYFGPGTRLTVT.